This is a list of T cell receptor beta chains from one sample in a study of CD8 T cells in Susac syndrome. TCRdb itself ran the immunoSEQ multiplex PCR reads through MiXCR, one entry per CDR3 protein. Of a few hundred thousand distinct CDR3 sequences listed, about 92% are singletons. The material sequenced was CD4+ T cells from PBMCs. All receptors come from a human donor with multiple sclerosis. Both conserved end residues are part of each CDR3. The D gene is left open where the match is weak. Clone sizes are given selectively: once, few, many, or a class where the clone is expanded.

TGCAGCATGACAGGTTTGGAGGAGACCCAGTACTTC | CSMTGLEETQYF | TRBV29-1 | once | - | TRBJ2-5
TGTGCCAGCAGCTTGGACAGGGGAAGCTCCTATAATTCACCCCTCCACTTT | CASSLDRGSSYNSPLHF | TRBV5-6 | - | TRBD1 | TRBJ1-6
TGTGCCAGCAGCCACCTAAGGGGGGAAGAGACCCAGTACTTC | CASSHLRGEETQYF | TRBV11-2 | - | - | TRBJ2-5
TGTGCCAGCAGCCCCTCCCAGGCCTCCTACGAGCAGTACTTC | CASSPSQASYEQYF | TRBV7-9 | - | - | TRBJ2-7
TGTGCCAGCAGCAAGACAGGGCCAGCGGTTGAGCAGTTCTTC | CASSKTGPAVEQFF | TRBV7-9 | - | TRBD1 | TRBJ2-1
TGTGCCAGCAGCTTGCGTTTTATTTACCAACTCATCTCCTACAATGAGCAGTTCTTC | CASSLRFIYQLISYNEQFF | TRBV5-6 | - | - | TRBJ2-1
TGTGCCAGCAGGGAAGACACAGATACGCAGTATTTT | CASREDTDTQYF | TRBV2 | - | - | TRBJ2-3
TGCAGTGGTCTAGCGGGGGAACACGAGCAGTACTTC | CSGLAGEHEQYF | TRBV20-1 | - | TRBD2 | TRBJ2-7
TGCGCCAGCAGCCAAGAGGCCATTATGGTCCGGTTATACAATGAGCAGTTCTTC | CASSQEAIMVRLYNEQFF | TRBV4-1 | - | - | TRBJ2-1
TGTGCCAGCAGCTGGACAGGTTACCAAGAGACCCAGTACTTC | CASSWTGYQETQYF | TRBV7-2 | - | TRBD1 | TRBJ2-5
TGTGCCAGCACCCCCGGGTCGCTAGCGGGCTTCAGGGAGACCCAGTACTTC | CASTPGSLAGFRETQYF | TRBV7-2 | - | TRBD2 | TRBJ2-5
TGTGCCAGCAGTCCACGGACTAGCGGGAGCATTGAAGAGTACTTC | CASSPRTSGSIEEYF | TRBV6-1 | - | TRBD2 | TRBJ2-5
TGTGCCAGCAGCCAAGTTCGTCATGACGGCTACACCTTC | CASSQVRHDGYTF | TRBV3-1 | - | - | TRBJ1-2
TGCGCCAGCAGCTTGGCAGGGGAAGGGATTGGCTACACCTTC | CASSLAGEGIGYTF | TRBV5-1 | - | - | TRBJ1-2
TGTGCCAGCAGTGAATCGGGGCGGATGAACACTGAAGCTTTCTTT | CASSESGRMNTEAFF | TRBV25-1 | - | - | TRBJ1-1
TGTGCCAGCAGTGAAAGACAGCTTCAAGAGACCCAGTACTTC | CASSERQLQETQYF | TRBV2 | - | - | TRBJ2-5
TGTGCCAGCAGCTTAGGTCAGGGGAGCGGAGGAGCTTTCTTT | CASSLGQGSGGAFF | TRBV7-9 | - | - | TRBJ1-1
TGTGCCAGCACCTTCGGACTAGCGACAGATACGCAGTATTTT | CASTFGLATDTQYF | TRBV7-2 | - | TRBD2 | TRBJ2-3
TGTGCCAGCAGCTGGGGACTAGCGGAAGAGACCCAGTACTTC | CASSWGLAEETQYF | TRBV7-6 | - | TRBD2 | TRBJ2-5
TGTGCCAGCAGTTCCGTCGCAGCCCCTCAGCCCCAGCATTTT | CASSSVAAPQPQHF | TRBV6-2/TRBV6-3 | once | - | TRBJ1-5
TGCAGTGCTAGAGAGGTGAATAGCAATCAGCCCCAGCATTTT | CSAREVNSNQPQHF | TRBV20-1 | - | - | TRBJ1-5
TGCAGCGTTGTGTGGGGGGAGGTCAATGAGCAGTTCTTC | CSVVWGEVNEQFF | TRBV29-1 | - | - | TRBJ2-1
TGTGCCAGTTGCGACGTAGCCGGTATCGGGGAGCTGTTTTTT | CASCDVAGIGELFF | TRBV12-3/TRBV12-4 | - | - | TRBJ2-2
TGCAGTGCTAGAGTATACCTAACTAGCGTCAGCTACAATGAGCAGTTCTTC | CSARVYLTSVSYNEQFF | TRBV20-1 | - | TRBD2 | TRBJ2-1
TGCAGCGTTGTAGGGGGACAGGGCCGGGCCATGAACACTGAAGCTTTCTTT | CSVVGGQGRAMNTEAFF | TRBV29-1 | - | TRBD1 | TRBJ1-1
TGTGCCAGCAGCTTAGGCCCTAGCGGGTCTCAAGAGACCCAGTACTTC | CASSLGPSGSQETQYF | TRBV7-2 | - | TRBD2 | TRBJ2-5
TGTGCCAGTACCCTGGCCGGGACAGGGGGGTCTGGGGCCAACGTCCTGACTTTC | CASTLAGTGGSGANVLTF | TRBV12-3/TRBV12-4 | - | TRBD1 | TRBJ2-6
TGCAGTCCTGCCCCGGGCCCGAACCTCCTCTACGAGCAGTACTTC | CSPAPGPNLLYEQYF | TRBV29-1 | - | - | TRBJ2-7